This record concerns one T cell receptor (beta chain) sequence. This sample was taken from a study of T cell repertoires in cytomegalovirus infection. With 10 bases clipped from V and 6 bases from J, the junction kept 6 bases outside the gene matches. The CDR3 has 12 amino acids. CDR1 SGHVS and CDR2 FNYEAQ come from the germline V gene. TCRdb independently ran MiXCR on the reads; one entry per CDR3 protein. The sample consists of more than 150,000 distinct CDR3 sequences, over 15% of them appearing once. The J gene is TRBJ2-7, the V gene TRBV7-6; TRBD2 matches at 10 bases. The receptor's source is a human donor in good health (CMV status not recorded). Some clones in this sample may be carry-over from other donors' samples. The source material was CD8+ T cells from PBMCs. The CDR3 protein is CATRLAGVEQYF. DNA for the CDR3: TGTGCCACCCGGCTAGCGGGAGTCGAGCAGTACTTC.